This T cell receptor beta chain originates from a study of blood T cell repertoires in COVID-19. Study-level background: Donors in the United States, Italy and Spain gave samples during acute or convalescent COVID-19. Sources were T cells, B-cell-depleted T cells, or PBMCs; the material itself was cDNA or gDNA.

CDR3 length: 13 residues. The V gene's germline CDR1 is SGHAT and CDR2 FQNNGV. The V gene lost 5 bases and the J gene lost 10 bases, with 15 bases spanning the gap. Study processing details: For nucleated cells, counts were estimated from reference gene primer amplification. Only in-frame clones appear in the TCRdb table, and some are missing; sequencing was by immunoSEQ multiplex PCR. The D gene and trimming were derived from the DNA, and the V and J assignments and clone size from that table. The table lists 210,000 or so clones, approximately 91% of them singletons, with under 5.5% in the top ten.

The rearrangement links TRBV11-2 to TRBJ2-1; D is possibly TRBD2 (7 bases). This clonotype was obtained from a woman aged 40 to 50 with acute or convalescent COVID-19. The sample comprised peripheral blood. The DNA for the CDR3 is TGTGCCAGCAGCCTACTTGCGGGGGCCGAGCAGTTCTTC. Protein sequence: CASSLLAGAEQFF.